This paragraph covers one T cell receptor (beta chain) sequence. The target antigen is unknown. These data belong to a study of T cell repertoires in cytomegalovirus infection. The wider study: CMV infection plus the matching HLA type was flagged by public TCR beta signatures.

V gave up 0 bases and J gave up 5 bases, with 17 bases separating them. The length of the CDR3 is 16 residues. The V gene's germline CDR1 is SGHRS and CDR2 YFSETQ. TCRdb recomputed calls from the reads with MiXCR, one row per CDR3 protein. The sample consists of around 630,000 distinct CDR3 sequences, 24% of them appearing once. Notes on the study in general: Carriers of CMV plus the relevant HLA were identified by cumulative public TCR beta family frequency.

The chain uses TRBV5-1 and TRBJ2-5; a weak D match, TRBD1 (6 bases). The specimen sequenced was CD8+ T cells from PBMCs. The receptor was derived from a human donor in good health (CMV status not recorded). Some clones in this sample may be carry-over from other donors' samples. The DNA of the CDR3 is TGCGCCAGCAGCTTGGCCCCTTTGGGGGCCGGGGAGACCCAGTACTTC. This codes for CASSLAPLGAGETQYF.